Listed below are T cell receptor beta chains from one sample, sequenced in a study of blood T cell repertoires in COVID-19. Method: immunoSEQ multiplex PCR; TCRdb's copy keeps in-frame clones and lacks some. The sample yields almost 500,000 clones, approximately 90% seen once. Sample: PBMCs or T cells enriched from blood (not recorded which). The receptors originated from a woman aged 55-75 years who had recovered from COVID-19. The CDR3 runs from the conserved cysteine through the conserved F or W. The order of the fields is D gene, J gene, clone size, V gene, CDR3 DNA, CDR3 protein. A D gene is named only where the DNA matches it firmly. Clone size is shown for a subset of rows, as once, few, many or a class of expanded clone.

. | TRBJ2-2 | . | TRBV5-4 | TGTGCCAGCAGCCTCCCGGGACAGGAGCTGTTTTTT | CASSLPGQELFF
. | TRBJ1-3 | . | TRBV6-5 | TGTGCCAGCAGTTACTCGGGGGGTTACTCTGGAAACACCATATATTTT | CASSYSGGYSGNTIYF
TRBD1 | TRBJ2-4 | . | TRBV2 | TGTGCCAGCAACCTCGCCGGGACAGGGAGCATTCAGTACTTC | CASNLAGTGSIQYF
. | TRBJ1-6 | . | TRBV9 | TGTGCCAGCAGCGCCAGGGTAGCAGATTCACCCCTCCACTTT | CASSARVADSPLHF
. | TRBJ2-1 | . | TRBV27 | TGTGCCAGCAGTTTATTTGCGTACAATGAGCAGTTCTTC | CASSLFAYNEQFF
. | TRBJ2-7 | . | TRBV6-5 | TGTGCCAGCAGTTACACGACGGGACAAACGGAACAGTACTTC | CASSYTTGQTEQYF
TRBD1 | TRBJ2-3 | once | TRBV7-2 | TGTGCCAGCGGGACCCGGACAGGGACCACAGATACGCAGTATTTT | CASGTRTGTTDTQYF
. | TRBJ2-3 | once | TRBV3-1/TRBV3-2 | TGTGCCAGCAGGCGACAAGAGGGTAGCACAGATACGCAGTATTTT | CASRRQEGSTDTQYF
. | TRBJ1-5 | . | TRBV7-9 | TGTGCCAGCAGGTTCACGGGGGGAAGGGAGCGAAGGAGCAATCAGCCCCAGCATTTT | CASRFTGGRERRSNQPQHF
. | TRBJ2-7 | . | TRBV9 | TGTGCCAGCAGCCCCCCGGGGATCCCCTACGAGCAGTACTTC | CASSPPGIPYEQYF
TRBD1 | TRBJ1-5 | . | TRBV30 | TGTGCCTGGAGGACAGGGGATCAGCCCCAGCATTTT | CAWRTGDQPQHF
TRBD2 | TRBJ2-2 | . | TRBV4-1 | TGCGCCAGCAGCTGGACTAGCCGCTCCGTGACCGGGGAGCTGTTTTTT | CASSWTSRSVTGELFF
TRBD2 | TRBJ2-7 | . | TRBV7-2 | TGTGCCAGCAGCGACGTTGGGGGGGCCTACGAGCAGTACTTC | CASSDVGGAYEQYF
. | TRBJ1-1 | few | TRBV6-5 | TGTGCCAGCAACCGGGTCCTGAACACTGAAGCTTTCTTT | CASNRVLNTEAFF
. | TRBJ1-5 | . | TRBV12-3/TRBV12-4 | TGTGCCAGCAGTCCCCTCAATCAGCCCCAGCATTTT | CASSPLNQPQHF
. | TRBJ2-5 | . | TRBV10-3 | TGTGCCATCAGTGAGCAAAGGGGCGGGGAAGAGACCCAGTACTTC | CAISEQRGGEETQYF
TRBD1 | TRBJ1-2 | . | TRBV7-9 | TGTGCCAGCAGTCCTCTGACAGGGGCGAGTGGCTACACCTTC | CASSPLTGASGYTF
TRBD2 | TRBJ2-3 | . | TRBV5-8 | TGTGCCAGCATCGGGGGGGGAGATACGCAGTATTTT | CASIGGGDTQYF
. | TRBJ2-6 | . | TRBV6-5 | TGTGCCAGCAAGGAGGGAACTGGGGCCAACGTCCTGACTTTC | CASKEGTGANVLTF
TRBD1 | TRBJ1-2 | . | TRBV19 | TGTGCCAGTAGTATAGATAACAGGGGCGGCTACACCTTC | CASSIDNRGGYTF
. | TRBJ2-1 | . | TRBV3-1/TRBV3-2 | TGTGCCAGCAGCCAAGGCGGCGGCCAACGCGGGTTCTTC | CASSQGGGQRGFF
TRBD1 | TRBJ1-2 | . | TRBV5-1 | TGCGCCAGCAGCCTAGGGACACGGACAGGGAACTATGGCTACACCTTC | CASSLGTRTGNYGYTF
. | TRBJ2-5 | . | TRBV19 | TGTGCCAGCGGACAGCAAGAGACCCAGTACTTC | CASGQQETQYF
TRBD2 | TRBJ2-2 | . | TRBV5-1 | TGCGCCAGCAGCTTCCTAGCGGGGGGCTCGGGGGAGCTGTTTTTT | CASSFLAGGSGELFF
. | TRBJ2-1 | . | TRBV2 | TGTGCCAGCAGAAAGAACCCCGGGGGGCCGAGGTACAATGAGCAGTTCTTC | CASRKNPGGPRYNEQFF
. | TRBJ2-5 | . | TRBV5-1 | TGCGCCAGCAGCTTGACAGGTTTCCAAGAGACCCAGTACTTC | CASSLTGFQETQYF
. | TRBJ1-1 | . | TRBV29-1 | TGCAGCGTGAACAGGGCGAACACTGAAGCTTTCTTT | CSVNRANTEAFF
. | TRBJ2-3 | . | TRBV4-1 | TGCGCCAGCAGCCCGTTACAGGTTAGCACAGATACGCAGTATTTT | CASSPLQVSTDTQYF
. | TRBJ2-2 | once | TRBV6-1 | TGTGCCAGCAGGGGGGCAGGGGAAACCGGGGAGCTGTTTTTT | CASRGAGETGELFF
. | TRBJ2-2 | . | TRBV5-8 | TGTGCCAGCAGCTTGGCCGGTAGTCTTAAGTTTGGCGGGGAGCTGTTTTTT | CASSLAGSLKFGGELFF
. | TRBJ1-1 | few | TRBV30 | TGTGCCTGGAGCGCCAGTGGGCTCACTGAAGCTTTCTTT | CAWSASGLTEAFF
. | TRBJ2-3 | . | TRBV12-5 | TGTGCTAGTGGTTTTACAGGCAGCAGCACAGATACGCAGTATTTT | CASGFTGSSTDTQYF
TRBD1 | TRBJ2-5 | . | TRBV5-1 | TGCGCCAGCAGCTTGAAATACACAGGGGGTCAGGAGACCCAGTACTTC | CASSLKYTGGQETQYF
TRBD1 | TRBJ2-2 | . | TRBV5-4 | TGTGCCAGCAGCCCCGGACAGGGGGCGAACACCGGGGAGCTGTTTTTT | CASSPGQGANTGELFF
. | TRBJ1-2 | . | TRBV6-1 | TGTGCCAGCAGTGAAGGGACAGCAGCTAACTATGGCTACACCTTC | CASSEGTAANYGYTF
TRBD2 | TRBJ2-1 | . | TRBV24-1 | TGTGCCACCAGTGACCGAGGACTAGCGGGGGGCTACAATGAGCAGTTCTTC | CATSDRGLAGGYNEQFF
. | TRBJ2-7 | . | TRBV10-1 | TGCGCCAGCTTCCCCGAATTGGACAGCAACTACGAGCAGTACTTC | CASFPELDSNYEQYF
TRBD1 | TRBJ1-2 | . | TRBV19 | TGTGCCAGTAGTACTGGACAGGGGGCTGCGACCTTC | CASSTGQGAATF
. | TRBJ1-5 | . | TRBV23-1 | TGCGCCAGCAGTCACCAGGACCCCAGGGGAGGGAAACAGCCCCAGCATTTT | CASSHQDPRGGKQPQHF
TRBD1 | TRBJ2-2 | once | TRBV10-3 | TGTGCCATCAGTGGCACAGGGGCCCCCGGGGAGCTGTTTTTT | CAISGTGAPGELFF
. | TRBJ2-2 | once | TRBV5-1 | TGCGCCAGCAGCTTGGAGGGGAGGGAGCTGTTTTTT | CASSLEGRELFF
. | TRBJ2-1 | . | TRBV6-5 | TGTGCCAGCAGGGCACAACAGGGTCGGCAGTTCTTC | CASRAQQGRQFF
TRBD1 | TRBJ1-6 | . | TRBV5-1 | TGCGCCAGCAGGGAGGGGACAGGGAAAGTTAATTCACCCCTCCACTTT | CASREGTGKVNSPLHF
TRBD1 | TRBJ2-7 | . | TRBV6-5 | TGTGCCAGCAGCCGACAGGGGGATGCCTACGAGCAGTACTTC | CASSRQGDAYEQYF
. | TRBJ1-5 | . | TRBV27 | TGTGCCAGCAGACAGGGACCATATAGCAATCAGCCCCAGCATTTT | CASRQGPYSNQPQHF
TRBD1 | TRBJ1-2 | . | TRBV29-1 | TGCAGCGTTGACGGACAGGGGACCGGCTACACCTTC | CSVDGQGTGYTF
TRBD1 | TRBJ1-6 | few | TRBV30 | TGTGCCGGATGGGACAGGGTAAATAATTCACCCCTCCACTTT | CAGWDRVNNSPLHF